The clone carrying this T cell receptor beta chain was observed a handful of times. Its specificity is not known. Trimming took off 2 bases at V and 7 bases at J, with 11 bases between the two ends. Germline V gives CDR1 MGHDK, CDR2 SYGVNS. There are 13 residues in the CDR3. TCRdb's copy holds only in-frame clones and misses some; the assay was immunoSEQ multiplex PCR. The sample includes just over 150,000 clones, just over 90% of them seen just once. This entry belongs to a study of T cell responses to AZD1222 COVID-19 vaccine. Study-wide findings and caveats: Repertoire sampling was restricted to post-peak T cell response timepoints.

The sample here was peripheral blood, taken on day 0 of AZD1222 vaccination. The sequence was collected from an adult in good health. The chain recombines TRBV25-1 with TRBJ2-5; D might be TRBD2 (6 bases). The CDR3 here is CASSETSLGTQYF. The DNA of the CDR3 is TGTGCCAGCAGTGAAACTAGCTTGGGGACCCAGTACTTC.